The rows below give T cell receptor beta chains drawn from one sample of a study of Graves' ophthalmopathy and Graves' hyperthyroidism. TCRdb redid the calling of the multiplex PCR reads with MiXCR, one entry per CDR3 protein. Seen here are over a million distinct CDR3 sequences, 35% to 40% observed once, and the top ten hold approximately 12%. Material: peripheral blood or thyroid tissue (not recorded which). These receptors all come from an adult man with Graves' hyperthyroidism. The CDR3 runs from the conserved cysteine through the conserved F or W. The D gene is left open where the match is weak. Expanded clones get a size class; other rows say once, few or many, or leave the size out.

16	few	TRBV7-8	TRBJ2-7	TRBD1	CASSSPGQGYNYEQYF	TGTGCCAGCAGCTCGCCGGGACAGGGGTACAACTACGAGCAGTACTTC
13	few	TRBV12-3/TRBV12-4	TRBJ1-5	-	CASGLGLNQPQHF	TGTGCTAGTGGACTGGGTCTCAATCAGCCCCAGCATTTT
15	-	TRBV7-7	TRBJ2-7	-	CASSLSLAGRYEQYF	TGTGCTAGCAGCTTAAGTTTGGCAGGGAGGTACGAGCAGTACTTC
18	-	TRBV11-2	TRBJ1-2	-	CASSSPRLAETGNYGYTF	TGTGCCAGCAGCTCCCCCCGGCTAGCGGAGACAGGCAACTATGGCTACACCTTC
14	many	TRBV7-9	TRBJ1-3	-	CASSLAQGGNTIYF	TGTGCCAGCAGCTTAGCACAGGGTGGAAACACCATATATTTT
13	few	TRBV11-2	TRBJ2-7	-	CASSLELVYEQYF	TGTGCCAGCAGCTTAGAACTCGTCTACGAGCAGTACTTC
14	few	TRBV20-1	TRBJ2-7	-	CSASPASSYNEQYF	TGCAGTGCTAGTCCAGCGAGCTCCTACAATGAGCAGTACTTC
16	many	TRBV7-8	TRBJ2-5	-	CASSPRHRAGLGTQYF	TGTGCCAGCAGCCCCAGACACAGGGCGGGATTGGGGACCCAGTACTTC
14	-	TRBV20-1	TRBJ1-1	-	CSASSRQDYTEAFF	TGCAGTGCCAGCAGTCGACAGGACTACACTGAAGCTTTCTTT
17	-	TRBV5-1	TRBJ2-2	TRBD2	CASSLPREGAGTGELFF	TGTGCCAGCAGCCTCCCGAGGGAGGGTGCGGGGACCGGGGAGCTGTTTTTT
17	few	TRBV3-1	TRBJ1-2	-	CASSQKLQGRGLYGYTF	TGTGCCAGCAGCCAAAAACTACAGGGAAGAGGCCTATATGGCTACACCTTC
18	many	TRBV20-1	TRBJ2-5	TRBD1	CSARDSVPGQGDRETQYF	TGCAGTGCTAGAGACAGCGTCCCGGGACAGGGAGACAGGGAGACCCAGTACTTC
14	once	TRBV7-9	TRBJ1-4	-	CASSLALSTGKLFF	TGTGCCAGCAGCTTAGCCCTGAGCACTGGAAAACTGTTTTTT
15	many	TRBV24-1	TRBJ2-5	-	CATSDPGLKQETQYF	TGTGCCACCAGTGATCCGGGACTGAAACAAGAGACCCAGTACTTC
14	-	TRBV10-3	TRBJ1-4	-	CASLHPGTNEKLFF	TGTGCCAGCCTCCACCCAGGGACTAATGAAAAACTGTTTTTT
15	-	TRBV6-2/TRBV6-3	TRBJ1-5	TRBD1	CASSDDRGRVQPQHF	TGTGCCAGCAGTGATGACAGGGGGCGCGTTCAGCCCCAGCATTTT
14	few	TRBV6-5	TRBJ2-5	TRBD2	CASSSGSNQETQYF	TGTGCCAGCTCCAGCGGGAGTAATCAAGAGACCCAGTACTTC
16	-	TRBV24-1	TRBJ2-7	-	CATSDFWRANSYEQYF	TGTGCCACCAGTGATTTTTGGCGGGCCAACTCCTACGAGCAGTACTTC
14	-	TRBV4-2	TRBJ2-2	-	CASSIPRGTGELFF	TGTGCCAGCAGCATTCCCCGGGGGACCGGGGAGCTGTTTTTT
12	-	TRBV25-1	TRBJ1-6	-	CASRTSDSPPHF	TGTGCCAGCAGAACCAGCGATTCACCCCCCCACTTT
14	-	TRBV2	TRBJ2-5	-	CASSLGGVKGFQYF	TGTGCCAGCAGTCTCGGTGGAGTAAAGGGGTTCCAGTACTTC
13	-	TRBV7-9	TRBJ1-5	-	CASSLGFYQPQHF	TGTGCCAGCAGCTTAGGGTTCTATCAGCCCCAGCATTTT
14	many	TRBV2	TRBJ2-5	TRBD1	CASSGTGVGETQYF	TGTGCCAGTTCGGGGACAGGGGTCGGAGAGACCCAGTACTTC
15	few	TRBV2	TRBJ1-4	TRBD1	CASREDRGKYEKLFF	TGTGCCAGCAGGGAGGACAGGGGGAAATATGAAAAACTGTTTTTT
15	-	TRBV7-9	TRBJ1-4	-	CASSPGLAGKEKLFF	TGTGCCAGCAGCCCGGGACTAGCGGGAAAAGAAAAACTGTTTTTT
13	few	TRBV7-9	TRBJ1-2	-	CASSLSGGDGYTF	TGTGCCAGCAGCTTATCGGGGGGCGATGGCTACACCTTC
14	many	TRBV20-1	TRBJ2-5	TRBD2	CSARDLAVGETQYF	TGCAGTGCTAGAGATCTAGCGGTGGGAGAGACCCAGTACTTC
15	-	TRBV11-2	TRBJ2-7	-	CASSQERPGTYEQYF	TGTGCCAGCAGCCAGGAGCGGCCAGGGACCTACGAGCAGTACTTC
14	-	TRBV12-3/TRBV12-4	TRBJ2-5	-	CASSLVQLRETQYF	TGTGCCAGCAGTTTGGTACAGTTGAGGGAGACCCAGTACTTC
19	-	TRBV10-2	TRBJ1-2	-	CASSPPLVGRREINYGYTF	TGTGCCAGCAGCCCCCCCCTGGTGGGACGACGTGAAATTAACTATGGCTACACCTTC
13	-	TRBV12-3/TRBV12-4	TRBJ1-6	-	CASSSAVNSPLHF	TGTGCCAGCAGTTCAGCTGTAAATTCACCCCTCCACTTT
12	few	TRBV10-3	TRBJ2-7	TRBD1	CTSNHRGHEQYF	TGTACCAGCAATCACAGGGGGCACGAGCAGTACTTC
14	-	TRBV7-9	TRBJ1-2	TRBD1	CASSGTGGDDGYTF	TGTGCCAGCAGCGGGACAGGGGGCGATGATGGCTACACCTTC
14	-	TRBV19	TRBJ1-5	-	CASNERHSNQPQHF	TGTGCCAGTAATGAGCGGCATAGCAATCAGCCCCAGCATTTT
14	few	TRBV29-1	TRBJ1-1	-	CSALGLTMNTEAFF	TGCAGCGCTCTGGGTTTAACTATGAACACTGAAGCTTTCTTT
15	once	TRBV7-9	TRBJ1-6	-	CASSLIPGGGSPLHF	TGTGCCAGCAGCTTAATCCCGGGGGGCGGTTCACCCCTCCACTTT
13	-	TRBV29-1	TRBJ1-2	-	CSVGQALPYGYTF	TGCAGCGTTGGACAGGCACTCCCATACGGCTACACCTTC
17	-	TRBV7-8	TRBJ2-6	-	CASSQGPGISGANVLTF	TGCGCCAGCAGCCAAGGGCCCGGGATCTCTGGGGCCAACGTCCTGACTTTC
14	-	TRBV28	TRBJ1-2	TRBD1	CASSLAGGAVGYTF	TGTGCCAGCAGTTTAGCAGGGGGCGCGGTTGGCTACACCTTC
16	many	TRBV14	TRBJ1-2	-	CASSQVYAGRGYGYTF	TGTGCCAGCAGCCAAGTTTACGCCGGGAGGGGCTATGGCTACACCTTC
14	few	TRBV6-6	TRBJ1-2	-	CASSEAWVYYGYTF	TGTGCCAGCAGTGAAGCCTGGGTCTACTATGGCTACACCTTC
16	-	TRBV20-1	TRBJ2-7	TRBD2	CSASLLADFQTYEQYF	TGCAGTGCTAGTCTACTAGCGGATTTTCAGACCTACGAGCAGTACTTC
11	once	TRBV29-1	TRBJ1-1	-	CSSRGGTEAFF	TGCAGCAGTCGAGGGGGCACTGAAGCTTTCTTT
16	-	TRBV7-9	TRBJ1-3	-	CASSQDLGLGGNTIYF	TGCGCCAGCAGCCAAGACCTTGGGTTGGGGGGAAACACCATATATTTT
13	many	TRBV7-9	TRBJ1-1	-	CANGEFGGTEAFF	TGTGCCAACGGAGAGTTCGGAGGCACTGAAGCTTTCTTT
15	many	TRBV7-3	TRBJ2-2	TRBD2	CASRSGRTDTGELFF	TGTGCCAGCAGAAGCGGGAGGACAGACACCGGGGAGCTGTTTTTT
15	many	TRBV7-6	TRBJ2-7	-	CASSLESGRWHEQYF	TGTGCCAGCAGCTTAGAGTCGGGCAGGTGGCACGAGCAGTACTTC
15	-	TRBV12-3/TRBV12-4	TRBJ1-1	TRBD1	CASSPRLSGGTEAFF	TGTGCCAGCTCACCCCGACTATCAGGGGGGACTGAAGCTTTCTTT
15	many	TRBV6-6	TRBJ2-6	-	CASTKGDTGANVLTF	TGTGCCAGCACCAAGGGGGACACTGGGGCCAACGTCCTGACTTTC
15	many	TRBV20-1	TRBJ1-5	-	CSAKDGRAGDQPQHF	TGCAGTGCTAAAGATGGACGGGCTGGCGATCAGCCCCAGCATTTT
14	few	TRBV10-3	TRBJ2-7	TRBD1	CASSYWQGDYEQYF	TGTGCCAGCAGTTACTGGCAGGGGGACTACGAGCAGTACTTC
17	few	TRBV9	TRBJ1-2	TRBD1	CASSAANRGRKANGYTF	TGTGCCAGCAGCGCGGCAAACAGGGGGCGCAAGGCTAATGGCTACACCTTC
14	-	TRBV7-2	TRBJ1-1	-	CASSLVGAVTEAFF	TGTGCCAGCAGCTTAGTGGGCGCCGTCACTGAAGCTTTCTTT
13	many	TRBV19	TRBJ1-5	-	CASSKGYNQPQHF	TGTGCCAGTAGTAAGGGCTACAATCAGCCCCAGCATTTT
16	-	TRBV5-5	TRBJ1-4	TRBD1	CASSPGGGRLREKLFF	TGTGCCAGCAGCCCAGGGGGCGGAAGATTACGAGAAAAACTGTTTTTT
12	-	TRBV7-2	TRBJ1-1	-	CASSFGRASAFF	TGTGCCAGCAGCTTTGGCAGGGCTTCGGCTTTCTTT
14	-	TRBV28	TRBJ2-7	-	CASSASRGSYEQYF	TGTGCCAGCAGTGCATCTCGGGGTTCCTACGAGCAGTACTTC
15	-	TRBV2	TRBJ2-7	TRBD1	CASSPGTGAIYEQYF	TGTGCCAGCAGTCCCGGGACAGGGGCGATCTACGAGCAGTACTTC
14	-	TRBV6-2/TRBV6-3	TRBJ2-7	TRBD1	CASSQTGGAAEQYF	TGTGCCAGCAGCCAAACAGGGGGCGCAGCCGAGCAGTACTTC
12	many	TRBV20-1	TRBJ2-7	-	CSARVRTYEQYF	TGCAGTGCTAGAGTGCGAACCTACGAGCAGTACTTC